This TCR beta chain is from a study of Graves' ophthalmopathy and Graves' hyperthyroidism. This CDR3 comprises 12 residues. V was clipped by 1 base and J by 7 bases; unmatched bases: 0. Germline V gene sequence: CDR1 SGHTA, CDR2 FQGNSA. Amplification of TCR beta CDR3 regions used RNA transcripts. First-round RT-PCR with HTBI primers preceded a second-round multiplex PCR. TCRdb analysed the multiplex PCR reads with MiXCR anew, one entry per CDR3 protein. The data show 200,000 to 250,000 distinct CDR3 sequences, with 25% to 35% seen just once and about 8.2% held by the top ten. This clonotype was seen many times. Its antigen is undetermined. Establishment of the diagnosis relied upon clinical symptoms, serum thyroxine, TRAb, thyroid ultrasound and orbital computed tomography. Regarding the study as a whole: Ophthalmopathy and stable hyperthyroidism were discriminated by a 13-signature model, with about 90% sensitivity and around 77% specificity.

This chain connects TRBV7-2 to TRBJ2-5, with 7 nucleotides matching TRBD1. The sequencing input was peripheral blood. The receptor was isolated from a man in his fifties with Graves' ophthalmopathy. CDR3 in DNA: TGTGCCAGCAGCTTAGGGACAGGGACCCAGTACTTC. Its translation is CASSLGTGTQYF.